The source of this T cell receptor (beta chain) is a study of shared clonotypes between healthy human individuals. Notes on this clone: Its specificity is not known.

The repertoire was sequenced with immunoSEQ multiplex PCR; TCRdb's copy has only in-frame clones and lacks some. The repertoire consists of over 1.5 million clones, with 95% to 99% occurring once and the leading ten covering around 0.45%. V was cut by 4 bases and J by 7 bases, with 10 bases left in between. The CDR3 spans 11 residues. Germline V gene sequence: CDR1 SQVTM, CDR2 ANQGSEA. Whole-study findings and limits: Clonotype sharing among donors was thought likely to change with sequencing depth. Non-shared clonotypes showed lower generation probabilities than clonotypes common to all four donors. A generally larger estimated richness was seen in naive subsets than in memory subsets.

This chain connects TRBV29-1 to TRBJ1-2; D gene unclear. The clonotype comes from a man aged 25-45 years in good health. Source material: naive CD4+ T cells sorted from blood. Subset here: CD45RA+ positively selected. In DNA form, the CDR3 reads TGCAGCGTTGTTGGATTGGGTGGCTACACCTTC. It is translated as CSVVGLGGYTF.